The clone carrying this T cell receptor (beta chain) was seen many times. Its antigen is currently unknown. In germline, CDR1 is SGHTA, CDR2 FQGNSA. The CDR3 has 18 amino acids. V gave up 4 bases and J gave up 2 bases, with 22 bases separating them. These data belong to a study of T cell repertoires in cytomegalovirus infection. Study-wide results and caveats: HLA-C-restricted, CMV-specific TCR beta clonotypes were dominant ex vivo.

Using its own MiXCR run on the reads, TCRdb lists one record per CDR3 protein. This sample has about 920,000 distinct CDR3 sequences, with roughly 30% found just once. The sequencing here drew on cultured CD8+ T cells from PBMCs, taken from culture after CMV antigen stimulation. The receptor was derived from a human donor in good health (CMV status not recorded). Some clones in this sample may be carry-over from other donors' samples. This chain joins TRBV7-2 and TRBJ2-3; possibly TRBD2 for D (6 bases). The CDR3 sequence is CASSYVWGDQEDTDTQYF. In DNA, the CDR3 is TGTGCCAGCAGCTACGTTTGGGGGGATCAAGAGGACACAGATACGCAGTATTTT.